These 2 T cell receptor beta chains came from one sample sequenced in a study of T-cell memory formation after mild COVID-19. Via MiXCR, TCRdb re-called the 5' RACE reads, giving one row per CDR3 protein. Of 200,000 to 300,000 distinct CDR3 sequences in the sample, over 15% were seen once. Sequenced: PBMCs or a T cell subset sorted from them (not recorded which). These receptors all come from a man between 18 and 35 years old who had mild COVID-19 (a few samples of this study predate the infection). Cell type and time point are not known.

The V call is TRBV20-1, the J call TRBJ2-7, with TRBD2 matching over 8 bases. Germline V gives CDR1 DFQATT, CDR2 SNEGSKA (reference sequence). V dropped 6 bases and J dropped 3; count of bases not matched to a gene: 13. The CDR3 extends over 15 amino acids. CDR3 protein: CSAEPPRGGSYEQYF. CDR3 DNA: TGCAGTGCGGAACCTCCTCGCGGGGGGAGCTACGAGCAGTACTTC.

J is TRBJ1-5 and V is TRBV20-1; no clear D. The germline V and J ends were trimmed by 1 base and 4 bases, with 5 bases remaining between them. CDR3 size: 12 residues. CDR1 DFQATT and CDR2 SNEGSKA come from the germline V gene (reference sequence). The CDR3 reads CSARGENQPQHF. In DNA form, the CDR3 reads TGCAGTGCTAGAGGGGAAAATCAGCCCCAGCATTTT.